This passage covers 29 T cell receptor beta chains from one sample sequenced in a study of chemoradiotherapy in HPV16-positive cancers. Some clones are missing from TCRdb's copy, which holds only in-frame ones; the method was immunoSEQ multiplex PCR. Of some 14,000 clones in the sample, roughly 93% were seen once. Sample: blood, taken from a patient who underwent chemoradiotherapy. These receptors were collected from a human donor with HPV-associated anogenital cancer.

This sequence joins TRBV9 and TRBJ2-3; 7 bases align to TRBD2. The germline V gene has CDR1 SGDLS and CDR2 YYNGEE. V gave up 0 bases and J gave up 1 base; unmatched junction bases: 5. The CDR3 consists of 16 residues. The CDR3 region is CASSVGVAGGTDTQYF. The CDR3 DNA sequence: TGTGCCAGCAGCGTAGGGGTGGCGGGGGGCACAGATACGCAGTATTTT.

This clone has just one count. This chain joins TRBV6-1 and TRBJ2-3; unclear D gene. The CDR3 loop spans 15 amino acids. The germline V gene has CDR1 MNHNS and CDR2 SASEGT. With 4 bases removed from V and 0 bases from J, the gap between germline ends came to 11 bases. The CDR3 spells CASSVTSHSTDTQYF. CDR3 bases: TGTGCCAGCAGTGTGACATCCCATAGCACAGATACGCAGTATTTT.

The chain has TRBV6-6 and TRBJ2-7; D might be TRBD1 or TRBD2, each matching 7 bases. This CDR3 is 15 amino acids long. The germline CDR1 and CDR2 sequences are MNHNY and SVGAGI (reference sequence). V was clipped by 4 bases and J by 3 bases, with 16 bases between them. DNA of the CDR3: TGTGCCAGCAGTTCCCCCAGGGGGGGAAACTACGAGCAGTACTTC. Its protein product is CASSSPRGGNYEQYF.

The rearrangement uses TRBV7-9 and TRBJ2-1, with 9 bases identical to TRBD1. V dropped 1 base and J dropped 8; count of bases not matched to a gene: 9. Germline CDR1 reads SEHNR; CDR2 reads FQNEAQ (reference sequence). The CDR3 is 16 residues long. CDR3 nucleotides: TGTGCCAGCAGCTTAGGAGGGACAGGGCCGGGCGATGAGCAGTTCTTC. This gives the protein CASSLGGTGPGDEQFF.

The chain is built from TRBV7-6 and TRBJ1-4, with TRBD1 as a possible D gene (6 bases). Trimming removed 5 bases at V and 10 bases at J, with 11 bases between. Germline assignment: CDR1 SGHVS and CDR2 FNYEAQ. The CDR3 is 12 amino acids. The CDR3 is CASSLGGVKLFF. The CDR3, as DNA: TGTGCCAGCAGCCTAGGGGGTGTAAAACTGTTTTTT.

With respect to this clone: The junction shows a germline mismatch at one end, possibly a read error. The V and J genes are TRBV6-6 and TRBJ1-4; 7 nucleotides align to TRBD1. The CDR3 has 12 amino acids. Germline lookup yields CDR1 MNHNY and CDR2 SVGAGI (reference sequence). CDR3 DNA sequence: TGTGCCAGCAGTTACCCCACCGGGACAGCGCTTTTT. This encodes CASSYPTGTALF.

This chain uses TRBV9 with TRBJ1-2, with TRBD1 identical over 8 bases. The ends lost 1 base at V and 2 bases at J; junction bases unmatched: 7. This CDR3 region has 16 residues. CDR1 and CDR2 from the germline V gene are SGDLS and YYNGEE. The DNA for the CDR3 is TGTGCCAGCAGCGTAACCAGGACAGGGATGAACTATGGCTACACCTTC. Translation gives CASSVTRTGMNYGYTF.

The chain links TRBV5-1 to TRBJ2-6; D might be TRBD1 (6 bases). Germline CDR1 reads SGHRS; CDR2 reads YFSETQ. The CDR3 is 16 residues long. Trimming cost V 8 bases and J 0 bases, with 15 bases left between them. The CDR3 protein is CASTERGYSGANVLTF. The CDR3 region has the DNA TGCGCCAGTACCGAAAGGGGGTACTCTGGGGCCAACGTCCTGACTTTC.

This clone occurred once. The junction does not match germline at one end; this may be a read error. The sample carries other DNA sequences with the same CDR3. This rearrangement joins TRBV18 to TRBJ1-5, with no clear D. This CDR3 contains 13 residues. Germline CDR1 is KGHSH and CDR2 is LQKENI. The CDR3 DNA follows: TGTGCCAGTTCACAAGGGAACAATCAGCCCCAGCATTTT. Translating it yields CASSQGNNQPQHF.

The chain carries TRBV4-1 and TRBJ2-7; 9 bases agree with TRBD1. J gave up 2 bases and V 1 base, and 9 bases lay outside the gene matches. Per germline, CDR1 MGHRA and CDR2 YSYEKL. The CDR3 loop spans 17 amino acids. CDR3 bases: TGCGCCAGCAGCCAAGTCGGGACCGGGACAGGGACCTACGAGCAGTACTTC. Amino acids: CASSQVGTGTGTYEQYF.

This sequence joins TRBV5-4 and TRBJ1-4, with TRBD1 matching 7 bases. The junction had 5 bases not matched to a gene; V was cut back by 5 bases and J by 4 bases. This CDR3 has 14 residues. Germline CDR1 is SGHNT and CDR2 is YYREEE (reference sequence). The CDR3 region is CASSPGQLNEKLFF. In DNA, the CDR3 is TGTGCCAGCAGTCCGGGACAGCTTAATGAAAAACTGTTTTTT.

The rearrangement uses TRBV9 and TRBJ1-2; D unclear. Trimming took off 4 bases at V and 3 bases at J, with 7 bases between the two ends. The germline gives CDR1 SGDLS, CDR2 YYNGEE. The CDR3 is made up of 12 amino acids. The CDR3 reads CASSTGDYGYTF. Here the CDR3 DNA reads TGTGCCAGCAGCACCGGGGACTATGGCTACACCTTC.

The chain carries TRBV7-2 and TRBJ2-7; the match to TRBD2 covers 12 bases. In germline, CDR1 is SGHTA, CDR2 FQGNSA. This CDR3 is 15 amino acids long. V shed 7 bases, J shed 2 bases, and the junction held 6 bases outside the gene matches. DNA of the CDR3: TGTGCCAGCACCCCCCTAGCGGGGGGGACCTACGAGCAGTACTTC. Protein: CASTPLAGGTYEQYF.

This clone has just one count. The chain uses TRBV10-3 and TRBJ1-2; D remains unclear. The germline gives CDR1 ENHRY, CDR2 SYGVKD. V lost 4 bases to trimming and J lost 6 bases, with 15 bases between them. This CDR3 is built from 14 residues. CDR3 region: CAISAVSDSHGYTF. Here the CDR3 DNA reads TGTGCCATCAGTGCGGTGTCCGACTCTCATGGCTACACCTTC.

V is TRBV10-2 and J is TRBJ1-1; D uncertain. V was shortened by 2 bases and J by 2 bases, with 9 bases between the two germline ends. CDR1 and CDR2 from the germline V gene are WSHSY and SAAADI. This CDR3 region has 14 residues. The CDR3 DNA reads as TGCGCCAGCAGTGAGCCAGTATCCAACACTGAAGCTTTCTTT. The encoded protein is CASSEPVSNTEAFF.

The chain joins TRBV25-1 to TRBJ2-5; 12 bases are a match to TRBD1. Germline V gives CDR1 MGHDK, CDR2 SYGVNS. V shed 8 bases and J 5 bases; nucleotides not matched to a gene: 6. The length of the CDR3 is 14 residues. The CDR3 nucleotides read TGTGCCAGCCAAGGGACAGGGGGCAGGGAGACCCAGTACTTC. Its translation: CASQGTGGRETQYF.

The CDR3 DNA sequence: TGTGCCAGCACCAGGGGGAAGAACACTGAAGCTTTCTTT. As protein: CASTRGKNTEAFF. The chain combines TRBV27 with TRBJ1-1, with 7 positions matching TRBD1. Germline V gives CDR1 MNHEY, CDR2 SMNVEV (reference sequence). After removal of 7 bases from V and 1 base from J, the junction contained 3 bases not matched to a gene. CDR3 size: 13 residues.

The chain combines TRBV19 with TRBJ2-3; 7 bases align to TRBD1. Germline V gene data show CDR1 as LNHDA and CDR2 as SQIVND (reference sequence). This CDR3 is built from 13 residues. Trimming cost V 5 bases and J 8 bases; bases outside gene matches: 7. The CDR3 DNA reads TGTGCCAGTAGTGACAGGACAGGCCGTACGCAGTATTTT. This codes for CASSDRTGRTQYF.

CDR3: CASSTPGAQKGYF. The CDR3 DNA sequence: TGTGCCAGCAGTACACCAGGAGCGCAAAAGGGGTATTTT. The genes are TRBV6-5 and TRBJ2-3; D uncertain. The CDR3 spans 13 residues. From germline, CDR1 is MNHEY and CDR2 SVGAGI. With 5 bases removed from V and 14 bases from J, the gap between germline ends came to 20 bases.

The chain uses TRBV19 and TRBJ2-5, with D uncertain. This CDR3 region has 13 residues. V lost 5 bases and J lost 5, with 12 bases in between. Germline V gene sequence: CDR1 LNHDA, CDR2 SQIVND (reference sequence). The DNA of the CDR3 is TGTGCCAGTAGTGGCAGGCCGGAGGAGACCCAGTACTTC. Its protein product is CASSGRPEETQYF.

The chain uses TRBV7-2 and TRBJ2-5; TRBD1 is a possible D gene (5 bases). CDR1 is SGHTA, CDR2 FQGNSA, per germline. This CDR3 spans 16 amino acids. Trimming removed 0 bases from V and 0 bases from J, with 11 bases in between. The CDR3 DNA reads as TGTGCCAGCAGCTTAGCGCGTAGGGGTCACCAAGAGACCCAGTACTTC. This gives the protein CASSLARRGHQETQYF.

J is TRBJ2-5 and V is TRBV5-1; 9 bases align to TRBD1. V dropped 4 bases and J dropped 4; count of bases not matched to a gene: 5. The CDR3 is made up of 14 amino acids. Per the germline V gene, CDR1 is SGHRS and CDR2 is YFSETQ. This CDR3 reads CASSPQGAGETQYF. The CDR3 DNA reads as TGCGCCAGCAGCCCACAGGGGGCCGGAGAGACCCAGTACTTC.

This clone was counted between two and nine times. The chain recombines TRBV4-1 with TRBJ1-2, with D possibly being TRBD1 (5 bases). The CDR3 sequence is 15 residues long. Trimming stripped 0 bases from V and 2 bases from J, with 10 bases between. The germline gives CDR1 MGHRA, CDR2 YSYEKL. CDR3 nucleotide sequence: TGCGCCAGCAGCCAAGATGAAGGGGCGAACTATGGCTACACCTTC. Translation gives CASSQDEGANYGYTF.

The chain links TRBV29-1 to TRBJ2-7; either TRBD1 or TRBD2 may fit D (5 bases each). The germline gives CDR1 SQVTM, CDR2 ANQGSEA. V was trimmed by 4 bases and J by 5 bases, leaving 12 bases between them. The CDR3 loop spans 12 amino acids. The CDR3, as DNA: TGCAGCGTTGGGTTGTTGGGGGACGAGCAGTACTTC. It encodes CSVGLLGDEQYF.

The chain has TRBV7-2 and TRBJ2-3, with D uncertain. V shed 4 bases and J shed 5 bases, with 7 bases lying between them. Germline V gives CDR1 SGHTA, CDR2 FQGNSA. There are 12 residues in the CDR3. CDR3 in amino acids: CASSSYLDTQYF. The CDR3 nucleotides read TGTGCCAGCAGCTCGTACTTAGATACGCAGTATTTT.

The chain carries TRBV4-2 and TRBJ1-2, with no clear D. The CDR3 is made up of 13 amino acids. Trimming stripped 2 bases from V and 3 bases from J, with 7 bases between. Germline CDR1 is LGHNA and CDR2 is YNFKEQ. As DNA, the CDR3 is TGTGCCAGCAGCCAATCCGACCACTATGGCTACACCTTC. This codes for CASSQSDHYGYTF.

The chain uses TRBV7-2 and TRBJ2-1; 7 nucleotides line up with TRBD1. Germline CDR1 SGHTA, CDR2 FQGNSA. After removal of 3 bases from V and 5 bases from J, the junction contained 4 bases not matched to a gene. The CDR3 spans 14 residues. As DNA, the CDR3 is TGTGCCAGCAGCTTCCGGGACAGAAACAATGAGCAGTTCTTC. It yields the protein CASSFRDRNNEQFF. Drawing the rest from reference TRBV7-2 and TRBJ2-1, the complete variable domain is GAGVSQSPSNKVTEKGKDVELRCDPISGHTALYWYRQSLGQGLEFLIYFQGNSAPDKSGLPSDRFSAERTGGSVSTLTIQRTQQEDSAVYLCASSFRDRNNEQFFGPGTRLTVL.

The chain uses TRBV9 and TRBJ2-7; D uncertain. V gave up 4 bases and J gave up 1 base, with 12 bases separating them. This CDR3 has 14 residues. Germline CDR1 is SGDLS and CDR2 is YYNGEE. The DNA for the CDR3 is TGTGCCAGCAGCCCATTGGGCCAATCCTACGAGCAGTACTTC. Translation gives CASSPLGQSYEQYF.

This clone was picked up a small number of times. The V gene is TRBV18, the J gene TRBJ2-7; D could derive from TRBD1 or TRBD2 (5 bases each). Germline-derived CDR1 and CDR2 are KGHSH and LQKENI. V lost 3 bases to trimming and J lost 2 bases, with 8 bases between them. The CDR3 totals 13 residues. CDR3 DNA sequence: TGTGCCAGCTCACCCCAGGGAGCCTACGAGCAGTACTTC. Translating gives CASSPQGAYEQYF.